The subject of this entry is one T cell receptor beta chain. TCRdb fed the 5' RACE reads into MiXCR, producing one record per CDR3 protein. The sample contains under 60,000 distinct CDR3 sequences, 8% to 13% of which appear only once. The source of the sample is a study of early T cells in non-severe SARS-CoV-2 infection. CDR1 is LNHNV, CDR2 YYDKDF, per germline (reference sequence). V was pared by 8 bases and J by 0 bases, with 2 bases of the junction left unmatched. This CDR3 has 14 residues. This chain joins TRBV15 and TRBJ2-1; TRBD2 aligns across 9 bases. The receptor comes from an adult who was a healthcare worker with PCR-confirmed SARS-CoV-2 infection or an uninfected control (not recorded which). What was sequenced was whole blood. The DNA of the CDR3 is TGTGCCACCTATAGCGGGAGCTCCTACAATGAGCAGTTCTTC. This sequence encodes CATYSGSSYNEQFF. Looking up the rest from reference TRBV15 and TRBJ2-1 gives the full variable domain: DAMVIQNPRYQVTQFGKPVTLSCSQTLNHNVMYWYQQKSSQAPKLLFHYYDKDFNNEADTPDNFQSRRPNTSFCFLDIRSPGLGDTAMYLCATYSGSSYNEQFFGPGTRLTVL.